Listed here are 25 T cell receptor beta chains from one sample, sequenced in a study of beta chain features in type 1 diabetes. Sequenced material consisted of expressed TCRB transcripts (all of the isolated RNA was reverse transcribed). The protocol was immunoSEQ multiplex PCR, while the TCRdb copy is restricted to in-frame clones and leaves out a portion. Counted here are around 300,000 clones, under 8.5% occurring once; the ten biggest clones make up more than 0.8%. Sequenced: central memory CD4+ T cells from blood. These TCRs come from a woman aged 18-29 years in good health.

The chain employs TRBV30 and TRBJ1-1; 8 bases are shared with TRBD1. V gave up 2 bases and J gave up 5 bases; unmatched junction bases: 4. Germline CDR1 and CDR2: GTSNPN and SVGIG (reference sequence). The CDR3 extends over 13 amino acids. The CDR3 bases are TGTGCCTGGAGTACTTACAGGGGGACTGAAGCTTTCTTT. Amino acid sequence: CAWSTYRGTEAFF.

The chain combines TRBV28 with TRBJ2-2; D not resolved. V lost 7 bases and J 0 bases, leaving 15 bases between the germline ends. CDR3 length: 16 amino acids. Germline CDR1 and CDR2: MDHEN and SYDVKM. For the CDR3, the DNA is TGTGCCAGCAAGGGCGTACCGACCACGAACACCGGGGAGCTGTTTTTT. Translated, it gives CASKGVPTTNTGELFF.

The rearrangement links TRBV7-9 to TRBJ2-5, with TRBD1 matching 7 bases. Germline V gene lookup returns CDR1 SEHNR and CDR2 FQNEAQ (reference sequence). V was pared by 3 bases and J by 4 bases, with 2 bases of the junction left unmatched. This CDR3 has 13 residues. CDR3 region: CASSFSGGETQYF. For the CDR3, the DNA is TGTGCCAGCAGCTTTTCAGGGGGAGAGACCCAGTACTTC.

The chain recombines TRBV18 with TRBJ2-3, with D uncertain. Trimming stripped 3 bases from V and 2 bases from J, with 9 bases between. The CDR3 extends over 14 amino acids. From germline, CDR1 is KGHSH and CDR2 LQKENI. Here the CDR3 DNA reads TGTGCCAGCTCACCGTCGGCCCTCACAGATACGCAGTATTTT. Amino acids: CASSPSALTDTQYF. Filled out from reference TRBV18 and TRBJ2-3, the complete variable domain reads NAGVMQNPRHLVRRRGQEARLRCSPMKGHSHVYWYRQLPEEGLKFMVYLQKENIIDESGMPKERFSAEFPKEGPSILRIQQVVRGDSAAYFCASSPSALTDTQYFGPGTRLTVL.

The chain is built from TRBV29-1 and TRBJ2-1; the D gene could be TRBD1 or TRBD2 (5 bases each). This CDR3 region has 16 residues. V lost 2 bases and J lost 4, with 18 bases in between. From germline, CDR1 is SQVTM and CDR2 ANQGSEA. For the CDR3, the DNA is TGCAGCGTTGAAAACCGCCGGGACGGAGTGTACAATGAGCAGTTCTTC. It translates to CSVENRRDGVYNEQFF.

The sample holds many counts of this clone. One junction end disagrees with the germline gene, perhaps due to a read error. The V and J genes are TRBV6-6 and TRBJ2-7; 9 positions match TRBD1. The CDR3 spans 12 residues. The germline V gene has CDR1 MNHNY and CDR2 SVGAGI (reference sequence). CDR3 DNA sequence: TGTGCCAGCAGTTACTCGATGGGACAGGGAGGCTTC. Translating gives CASSYSMGQGGF.

This clone was picked up a small number of times. J is TRBJ2-5 and V is TRBV5-4; no clear D. This CDR3 is 15 amino acids long. The V and J ends lost 4 bases and 2 bases respectively, with 15 bases between them. In germline, CDR1 is SGHNT, CDR2 YYREEE (reference sequence). The CDR3 coding sequence is TGTGCCAGCAGCGACCAATCGTTTGGGCAAGAGACCCAGTACTTC. Its protein is CASSDQSFGQETQYF.

The chain joins TRBV2 to TRBJ1-5; 7 bases are a match to TRBD1. The CDR3 loop spans 14 amino acids. Per germline, CDR1 SNHLY and CDR2 FYNNEI. V lost 6 bases and J lost 10; bases outside the gene matches: 12. The CDR3 protein is CASRPDREVGPQHF. The CDR3 nucleotides are TGTGCCAGCAGACCAGACAGGGAGGTAGGTCCCCAGCATTTT. The entire variable domain, with the rest obtained from reference TRBV2 and TRBJ1-5, is as follows: EPEVTQTPSHQVTQMGQEVILRCVPISNHLYFYWYRQILGQKVEFLVSFYNNEISEKSEIFDDQFSVERPDGSNFTLKIRSTKLEDSAMYFCASRPDREVGPQHFGDGTRLSIL.

The sample holds a few counts of this clone. The chain is built from TRBV14 and TRBJ1-1; D remains unclear. Trimming removed 2 bases at V and 4 bases at J, with 8 bases between. The CDR3 totals 13 residues. Germline V lookup: CDR1 SGHDN, CDR2 FVKESK. The CDR3 is CASSQQSGTEAFF. DNA for the CDR3: TGTGCCAGCAGCCAACAATCTGGCACTGAAGCTTTCTTT.

This sequence joins TRBV28 and TRBJ1-5, with 9 bases matching TRBD1. Germline CDR1 MDHEN, CDR2 SYDVKM. CDR3 length: 13 amino acids. The V and J ends lost 6 bases and 9 bases, in that order; junction bases with no gene match: 6. The CDR3 region is CASRTGGIRPQHF. CDR3 in DNA: TGTGCCAGCAGGACAGGGGGAATTCGGCCCCAGCATTTT.

This clone came up a few times. Additional DNA sequences in this sample encode the identical CDR3. The rearrangement joins TRBV7-2 to TRBJ2-3, with 11 bases that match TRBD2. Germline assignment: CDR1 SGHTA and CDR2 FQGNSA. This CDR3 is built from 14 residues. V was clipped by 6 bases and J by 5 bases; unmatched bases: 4. The CDR3 loop reads CASSLAGGEDTQYF. The CDR3 DNA is TGTGCCAGCAGTCTAGCGGGGGGCGAAGATACGCAGTATTTT.

A word on this clone: Different DNA sequences within this sample yield the same CDR3. This sequence joins TRBV29-1 and TRBJ2-5, with 7 positions matching TRBD1. V lost 6 bases and J lost 5; bases outside the gene matches: 6. The CDR3 is made up of 12 amino acids. Germline CDR1 is SQVTM and CDR2 is ANQGSEA. Here the CDR3 DNA reads TGCAGCGTCGACAGGGCCGCTGAGACCCAGTACTTC. It yields the protein CSVDRAAETQYF.

This clone was recorded a few times. J is TRBJ2-1 and V is TRBV7-2; D might be TRBD1 (6 bases). The V gene's germline CDR1 is SGHTA and CDR2 FQGNSA. V was pared by 6 bases and J by 6 bases, with 12 bases between. The CDR3 extends over 13 amino acids. CDR3 coding DNA: TGTGCCAGCAGTCAACCGACAGGCAATGAGCAGTTCTTC. This codes for CASSQPTGNEQFF.

This clone was seen only a few times. The chain employs TRBV5-6 and TRBJ2-5; D is ambiguous. The CDR3 contains 12 residues. CDR1 SGHDT and CDR2 YYEEEE come from the germline V gene. The V end lost 5 bases, the J end lost 3 bases, and 8 bases lay between the germline ends. The CDR3 region is CASSFRKETQYF. The CDR3 DNA reads TGTGCCAGCAGTTTCAGAAAAGAGACCCAGTACTTC.

The chain combines TRBV4-2 with TRBJ1-1; the D gene is possibly TRBD1 (5 bases). The germline V gene encodes CDR1 LGHNA and CDR2 YNFKEQ. Trimming removed 4 bases from V and 0 bases from J, with 15 bases in between. This CDR3 is built from 16 residues. This CDR3 is CASSRVSDSLNTEAFF. The CDR3 DNA is TGTGCCAGCAGCCGCGTATCTGACAGCCTGAACACTGAAGCTTTCTTT.

This clone has more than one count but fewer than ten. The CDR3 DNA follows: TGTGCCAGCAGCGTTAGGATGAAGAATTCACCCCTCCACTTT. This gives the protein CASSVRMKNSPLHF. The chain combines TRBV6-5 with TRBJ1-6; D not certain. In germline, CDR1 is MNHEY, CDR2 SVGAGI. CDR3 size: 14 residues. Trimming cost V 6 bases and J 7 bases, with 13 bases left between them.

Only a few counts were recorded for this clone. This chain joins TRBV30 and TRBJ1-6; tentatively, D is TRBD1 (5 bases). V shed 1 base and J shed 7 bases, with 14 bases lying between them. The germline gives CDR1 GTSNPN, CDR2 SVGIG (reference sequence). This CDR3 comprises 15 residues. The CDR3 spells CAWSGGGYLNSPLHF. CDR3 bases: TGTGCCTGGAGTGGGGGGGGTTATCTGAATTCACCCCTCCACTTT.

This clone occurred many times. The chain recombines TRBV9 with TRBJ1-2; tentative D call: TRBD1 (6 bases). The CDR3 totals 14 residues. Per germline, CDR1 SGDLS and CDR2 YYNGEE. The V and J ends lost 3 bases and 7 bases respectively, with 16 bases between them. The CDR3 reads CASSADRSLGGYTF. The DNA of the CDR3 is TGTGCCAGCAGCGCTGACAGGTCCCTCGGTGGCTACACCTTC.

This clone has a handful of counts. The chain recombines TRBV21-1 with TRBJ2-1; the tabulated D call, TRBD1, remains unverified against the DNA. TRBV21-1 is noted as a pseudogene. The CDR3 is 16 amino acids. CDR3 DNA sequence: TGTGCCAGCAGTAATTACAGGGGGCGCCCCTACAATGAGCAGTTCTTC. Its protein is CASSNYRGRPYNEQFF.

The chain carries TRBV7-2 and TRBJ2-3, with D maybe TRBD2 (5 bases). The CDR3 runs 15 residues. V was trimmed by 5 bases and J by 0 bases, leaving 12 bases between them. CDR1 is SGHTA and CDR2 is FQGNSA in the germline V gene. The CDR3 spells CASSRTWGSTDTQYF. In DNA form, the CDR3 reads TGTGCCAGCAGCCGGACTTGGGGTAGCACAGATACGCAGTATTTT. Full variable domain (remainder filled in from reference TRBV7-2 and TRBJ2-3): GAGVSQSPSNKVTEKGKDVELRCDPISGHTALYWYRQSLGQGLEFLIYFQGNSAPDKSGLPSDRFSAERTGGSVSTLTIQRTQQEDSAVYLCASSRTWGSTDTQYFGPGTRLTVL.

This clone was seen once. The rearrangement uses TRBV5-1 and TRBJ2-3, with 9 nucleotides matching TRBD2. V lost 9 bases, J lost 1 base, and 6 bases stayed unmatched. The CDR3 is made up of 14 amino acids. Per germline, CDR1 SGHRS and CDR2 YFSETQ. The CDR3 protein is CATGRLAGTDTQYF. The CDR3 nucleotides read TGCGCCACCGGCCGACTAGCGGGCACAGATACGCAGTATTTT.

This clone was seen ten or more times. The V and J genes are TRBV5-1 and TRBJ2-1; 12 nucleotides line up with TRBD2. The V gene's germline CDR1 is SGHRS and CDR2 YFSETQ. The V and J ends lost 0 bases and 10 bases, in that order; junction bases with no gene match: 8. The CDR3 totals 16 residues. The DNA for the CDR3 is TGCGCCAGCAGCTTGGCCCCGACTAGCGGGGGAGGAGAGCAGTTCTTC. Its protein is CASSLAPTSGGGEQFF. Supplemented by reference TRBV5-1 and TRBJ2-1, the full variable domain reads KAGVTQTPRYLIKTRGQQVTLSCSPISGHRSVSWYQQTPGQGLQFLFEYFSETQRNKGNFPGRFSGRQFSNSRSEMNVSTLELGDSALYLCASSLAPTSGGGEQFFGPGTRLTVL.

This clone has a count of ten or more. The chain employs TRBV20-1 and TRBJ1-4; 8 bases fit TRBD1. After removal of 6 bases from V and 7 bases from J, the junction contained 1 base not matched to a gene. The germline V gene has CDR1 DFQATT and CDR2 SNEGSKA (reference sequence). The CDR3 spans 11 residues. The CDR3 coding sequence is TGCAGTGCACAGGGGGGTGAAAAACTGTTTTTT. Protein sequence: CSAQGGEKLFF.

In this sample, this clone turned up once. This sequence joins TRBV5-6 and TRBJ1-2; no definite D call. Germline V gene sequence: CDR1 SGHDT, CDR2 YYEEEE. This CDR3 comprises 15 residues. V shed 3 bases and J shed 3 bases, with 15 bases lying between them. CDR3 region: CASSSQEAADYGYTF. The CDR3 DNA is TGTGCCAGCAGCTCCCAGGAGGCGGCGGACTATGGCTACACCTTC.

This clone was detected ten times or more. This sequence joins TRBV6-1 and TRBJ1-4; D remains unclear. The CDR3 extends over 15 amino acids. The germline V gene has CDR1 MNHNS and CDR2 SASEGT. The germline V and J ends were trimmed by 5 bases and 0 bases, with 10 bases remaining between them. The CDR3, as DNA: TGTGCCAGCAGTCTGCAGTTAGCAACTAATGAAAAACTGTTTTTT. This encodes CASSLQLATNEKLFF.